A selection of T cell receptor beta chains follows, all from one sample in a study of blood T cells in healthy people across ages. TCRdb re-derived calls from the 5' RACE reads in MiXCR, one entry per CDR3 protein. The table has about 570,000 distinct CDR3 sequences, 27% seen once. The sample taken for sequencing was blood. The source of these receptors is a woman in her sixties or seventies in good health. Each CDR3 is given with its conserved first and last residue. The D gene is left open where the match is weak. A clone size is listed for some rows: how often the clone was seen (once, few, many), or a class if it is expanded.

CDR3 | D | J | size | V
CASSQVGKELFF | . | TRBJ2-2 | . | TRBV3-1
CASSPSSAGAHEQYF | . | TRBJ2-7 | . | TRBV11-1
CASKIYNEQFF | . | TRBJ2-1 | . | TRBV6-2/TRBV6-3
CAIAGTSQETQYF | TRBD2 | TRBJ2-5 | few | TRBV10-3
CASSLGGWKGTIYF | . | TRBJ1-3 | few | TRBV5-1
CATSRGRGGGIVYGYTF | . | TRBJ1-2 | . | TRBV15
CASSPSIEQYF | . | . | . | TRBV7-2
CASSTSPATNEKLFF | . | TRBJ1-4 | . | TRBV9
CASSFGRRNIQYF | TRBD2 | TRBJ2-4 | . | TRBV7-2
CASSHWGTLTGGMETQHF | TRBD1 | TRBJ2-5 | few | TRBV7-9
CASSLIGTAAGGNTIYF | TRBD1 | TRBJ1-3 | . | TRBV5-1
CASSVQGSAEAFF | . | TRBJ1-1 | . | TRBV5-1
CASSPLSTDNTEAFF | . | TRBJ1-1 | few | TRBV18
CASSPRRTALEQFF | . | . | . | TRBV11-2
CSLRLAPETQYF | TRBD2 | TRBJ2-5 | . | TRBV29-1
CASGLAGAEETQYF | TRBD2 | . | . | TRBV25-1
CASSITGPRSATNEKLFF | . | TRBJ1-4 | few | TRBV7-2
CASSYSQAWGGELFF | . | TRBJ2-2 | . | TRBV6-2/TRBV6-3
CASSLLAYGELFF | TRBD2 | TRBJ2-2 | . | TRBV6-5
CASSLGTGYTGNTIYF | . | TRBJ1-3 | few | TRBV7-9
CATSDSGVRAFF | . | TRBJ1-1 | . | TRBV24-1
CASSVRATSGGAKDTQYF | TRBD2 | TRBJ2-3 | few | TRBV9
CASSVGEVATNEKLFF | . | TRBJ1-4 | . | TRBV9
CASRTGTGQETQYF | TRBD1 | TRBJ2-5 | . | TRBV2
CASSRFDGLPLNTEAFF | . | TRBJ1-1 | . | TRBV4-3
CSARGLFTEAFF | . | TRBJ1-1 | few | TRBV20-1
CASSLGVRSPQHF | . | TRBJ1-5 | . | TRBV12-3/TRBV12-4
CASRGTSESTDTQDF | TRBD2 | TRBJ2-3 | . | TRBV12-3/TRBV12-4
CASSVRASGQETQYF | TRBD2 | TRBJ2-5 | . | TRBV5-1
CASSSTYNEQLF | . | TRBJ2-1 | . | TRBV6-2/TRBV6-3
CASSPGLGNTIYF | . | TRBJ1-3 | . | TRBV4-1
CASSQGIRGAYEQYF | . | TRBJ2-7 | . | TRBV4-3
CASTRREPGEQYF | . | TRBJ2-7 | few | TRBV6-5
CATQGRPLGSEAFF | . | TRBJ1-1 | . | TRBV19
CASSSTGAPGETQYF | . | TRBJ2-5 | many | TRBV5-1
CATSEGTEAFF | . | TRBJ1-1 | . | TRBV24-1
CASSDYLGQRGPNEQFF | . | . | . | TRBV9
CASSILGGFGQPQHF | . | TRBJ1-5 | . | TRBV12-3/TRBV12-4
CASSPLAGSSGANVLTF | TRBD2 | TRBJ2-6 | few | TRBV11-2